This entry lists 22 T cell receptor beta chains sequenced from one sample in a study of blood T cell repertoires in COVID-19. Here immunoSEQ multiplex PCR was the method, and the copy in TCRdb shows in-frame clones only, minus some. The table has 200,000 to 250,000 clones, 70% to 90% seen once. The material sequenced was PBMCs or T cells enriched from blood (not recorded which). Receptors were obtained from a man aged 25-40 years who had recovered from COVID-19.

V is TRBV7-9 and J is TRBJ1-1; 8 bases match TRBD1. The CDR3 is 12 residues long. V lost 7 bases and J lost 4; bases outside the gene matches: 2. Germline V gives CDR1 SEHNR, CDR2 FQNEAQ (reference sequence). CDR3 bases: TGTGCCAGCAATGGACAGGGCACTGAAGCTTTCTTT. Its protein product is CASNGQGTEAFF.

V is TRBV2 and J is TRBJ1-5, with D perhaps matching TRBD1 (5 bases). Germline V lookup: CDR1 SNHLY, CDR2 FYNNEI. CDR3 length equals 14 residues. V lost 6 bases and J 6 bases, leaving 15 bases between the germline ends. The CDR3 reads CASRVTGLFQPQHF. CDR3 sequence (DNA): TGTGCCAGCAGAGTAACAGGATTGTTTCAGCCCCAGCATTTT.

The count of this clone is one. The chain recombines TRBV5-5 with TRBJ2-7, with D maybe TRBD2 (5 bases). The germline gives CDR1 SGHKS, CDR2 YYEKEE (reference sequence). The V gene lost 3 bases and the J gene lost 0 bases, with 7 bases spanning the gap. CDR3 length: 13 amino acids. The CDR3 spells CASSYGSSYEQYF. The CDR3 DNA reads TGTGCCAGCAGCTATGGGAGCTCCTACGAGCAGTACTTC.

The chain carries TRBV2 and TRBJ2-1; no firm D call. The germline V and J ends were trimmed by 6 bases and 10 bases, with 19 bases remaining between them. CDR1 is SNHLY and CDR2 is FYNNEI in the germline V gene. This CDR3 is 14 amino acids long. The chain's CDR3 is CASRLRDTPHEQFF. The CDR3 region has the DNA TGTGCCAGCAGGCTACGTGACACCCCTCACGAGCAGTTCTTC.

The genes are TRBV7-2 and TRBJ2-2, with 7 nucleotides matching TRBD1. V shed 5 bases and J 1 base; nucleotides not matched to a gene: 10. The CDR3 spans 17 residues. The V gene's germline CDR1 is SGHTA and CDR2 FQGNSA. For the CDR3, the DNA is TGTGCCAGCAGCCGTTCACGGCCAGGGGGGAACACCGGGGAGCTGTTTTTT. This codes for CASSRSRPGGNTGELFF.

The rearrangement joins TRBV10-3 to TRBJ1-1; D possibly corresponds to TRBD1 (6 bases). Trimming pared 11 bases from V and 4 bases from J, leaving 20 bases between. The CDR3 runs to 14 residues. From germline, CDR1 is ENHRY and CDR2 SYGVKD. The CDR3 DNA reads TGTGCCTCTATCGCCTCACAGGGAAGCACTGAAGCTTTCTTT. Amino acid sequence: CASIASQGSTEAFF.

This chain links TRBV19 with TRBJ1-5; 8 nucleotides align to TRBD1. The CDR3 runs to 16 residues. Per germline, CDR1 LNHDA and CDR2 SQIVND (reference sequence). V trimming: 2 bases; J trimming: 5 bases; junction bases outside the gene matches: 8. CDR3 loop: CASSILRTGIYQPQHF. Written as DNA, the CDR3 is TGTGCCAGTAGTATACTTAGGACAGGGATTTATCAGCCCCAGCATTTT.

V usage is TRBV20-1 and J usage is TRBJ1-5; tentatively, D is TRBD1 (5 bases). Germline V gene sequence: CDR1 DFQATT, CDR2 SNEGSKA (reference sequence). The germline V and J ends were trimmed by 3 bases and 6 bases, with 30 bases remaining between them. The CDR3 is 19 residues long. The CDR3 DNA reads as TGCAGTGCTAGTGGCCCCCAAGGTCAGGGATGGCAGGACGGTCAGCCCCAGCATTTT. Its translation is CSASGPQGQGWQDGQPQHF.

This clone appeared many times. V is TRBV6-6 and J is TRBJ2-3, with 9 bases lining up with TRBD2. V lost 5 bases to trimming and J lost 2 bases; unmatched junction nucleotides: 8. This CDR3 comprises 16 residues. Germline V CDR1 and CDR2: MNHNY, SVGAGI (reference sequence). The CDR3 is CASSSPTSGATDTQYF. DNA for the CDR3: TGTGCCAGCAGTAGCCCGACTAGCGGAGCCACAGATACGCAGTATTTT.

V gene TRBV5-6 combines with J gene TRBJ2-7, with D uncertain. Trimming left V 1 base short and J 3 bases short, with 8 bases between. The V gene's germline CDR1 is SGHDT and CDR2 YYEEEE. This CDR3 is 13 amino acids long. The CDR3 nucleotides read TGTGCCAGCAGCTTGCTTAGAAACTACGAGCAGTACTTC. This encodes CASSLLRNYEQYF.

J is TRBJ1-3 and V is TRBV5-6; 9 bases align to TRBD1. The CDR3 covers 17 residues. The ends lost 0 bases at V and 3 bases at J; junction bases unmatched: 7. Germline-derived CDR1 and CDR2 are SGHDT and YYEEEE. CDR3 region: CASSLATGGGRGNTIYF. The CDR3 region has the DNA TGTGCCAGCAGCTTGGCGACAGGGGGGGGCCGTGGAAACACCATATATTTT. Filled out from reference TRBV5-6 and TRBJ1-3, the complete variable domain reads DAGVTQSPTHLIKTRGQQVTLRCSPKSGHDTVSWYQQALGQGPQFIFQYYEEEERQRGNFPDRFSGHQFPNYSSELNVNALLLGDSALYLCASSLATGGGRGNTIYFGEGSWLTVV.

The rearrangement joins TRBV7-2 to TRBJ2-1; weak D call: TRBD2 (6 bases). Trimming took off 0 bases at V and 3 bases at J, with 12 bases between the two ends. Germline CDR1 is SGHTA and CDR2 is FQGNSA. This CDR3 is built from 16 residues. In DNA form, the CDR3 reads TGTGCCAGCAGCTTAGCGGCGGGAACGGGCTACAATGAGCAGTTCTTC. This encodes CASSLAAGTGYNEQFF.

The J gene is TRBJ2-7, the V gene TRBV18, with 7 nucleotides matching TRBD1. The CDR3 loop spans 13 amino acids. Germline CDR1 KGHSH, CDR2 LQKENI. The trim removed 6 bases at V and 4 bases at J, leaving 6 bases unmatched. The CDR3 spells CASSQEQGYEQYF. CDR3 DNA sequence: TGTGCCAGCTCCCAAGAACAGGGGTACGAGCAGTACTTC.

This sequence joins TRBV29-1 and TRBJ2-7, with 11 bases matching TRBD2. From germline, CDR1 is SQVTM and CDR2 ANQGSEA. J was trimmed by 5 bases and V by 7 bases; bases with no gene match: 7. This CDR3 spans 13 amino acids. The CDR3 loop is CSGVIAGGDEQYF. For the CDR3, the DNA is TGCAGCGGCGTAATAGCGGGAGGGGACGAGCAGTACTTC.

This sequence joins TRBV5-1 and TRBJ1-3, with D perhaps TRBD1 (5 bases). Germline V gene lookup returns CDR1 SGHRS and CDR2 YFSETQ. The CDR3 has 16 residues. V lost 0 bases and J lost 4, with 14 bases in between. The CDR3, as DNA: TGCGCCAGCAGCTTGGTTGGGGCCTCGTGGGGAAACACCATATATTTT. This codes for CASSLVGASWGNTIYF. The entire variable domain, with the rest obtained from reference TRBV5-1 and TRBJ1-3, is as follows: KAGVTQTPRYLIKTRGQQVTLSCSPISGHRSVSWYQQTPGQGLQFLFEYFSETQRNKGNFPGRFSGRQFSNSRSEMNVSTLELGDSALYLCASSLVGASWGNTIYFGEGSWLTVV.

The chain combines TRBV12-5 with TRBJ1-1; maybe TRBD1 (6 bases). This CDR3 region has 13 residues. V lost 3 bases to trimming and J lost 11 bases, with 16 bases between them. Germline CDR1 is LGHNT and CDR2 is FRNRAP. In nucleotides, the CDR3 is TGTGCTAGTGGTTTTGCAGGGGTCGGCTGGGCTTTCTTT. Its protein product is CASGFAGVGWAFF.

The chain couples TRBV7-2 to TRBJ2-3, with TRBD2 matching over 9 bases. V gave up 2 bases and J gave up 3 bases; unmatched junction bases: 12. The CDR3 consists of 18 residues. The germline V gene encodes CDR1 SGHTA and CDR2 FQGNSA. Here the CDR3 reads CASSLQAGGGLATDTQYF. In nucleotides, the CDR3 is TGTGCCAGCAGCTTACAAGCTGGAGGGGGACTAGCAACAGATACGCAGTATTTT.

To note about this clone: Other DNA variants within this sample encode the same CDR3. The rearrangement links TRBV6-5 to TRBJ1-5, with TRBD1 as a possible D gene (5 bases). The CDR3 extends over 13 amino acids. Germline values: CDR1 MNHEY, CDR2 SVGAGI. V lost 6 bases to trimming and J lost 0 bases, with 6 bases between them. This CDR3 reads CASRGGSNQPQHF. The CDR3 DNA is TGTGCCAGCAGGGGGGGTAGCAATCAGCCCCAGCATTTT.

This clone was detected once. The chain carries TRBV9 and TRBJ2-1; D possibly corresponds to TRBD1 (5 bases). The CDR3 extends over 14 amino acids. V shed 1 base and J shed 6 bases, with 11 bases lying between them. In germline, CDR1 is SGDLS, CDR2 YYNGEE. This CDR3 reads CASSVRSRANEQFF. The DNA for the CDR3 is TGTGCCAGCAGCGTAAGAAGCAGGGCCAATGAGCAGTTCTTC. The full variable domain, completed using reference TRBV9 and TRBJ2-1, is DSGVTQTPKHLITATGQRVTLRCSPRSGDLSVYWYQQSLDQGLQFLIQYYNGEERAKGNILERFSAQQFPDLHSELNLSSLELGDSALYFCASSVRSRANEQFFGPGTRLTVL.

The chain employs TRBV7-9 and TRBJ1-2, with D possibly TRBD1 on 5 matching bases. This CDR3 has 13 amino acids. Germline lookup yields CDR1 SEHNR and CDR2 FQNEAQ (reference sequence). Trimming stripped 3 bases from V and 2 bases from J, with 7 bases between. CDR3 loop: CASSFGANYGYTF. CDR3 DNA sequence: TGTGCCAGCAGCTTTGGGGCAAACTATGGCTACACCTTC.

This clone was detected once. The chain has TRBV10-3 and TRBJ2-3, with D possibly matching TRBD2 (6 bases). The germline V gene encodes CDR1 ENHRY and CDR2 SYGVKD. Trimming removed 6 bases from V and 0 bases from J, with 10 bases in between. The CDR3 extends over 14 amino acids. The CDR3 DNA sequence: TGTGCCATCAGGACCGGGACTAGCACAGATACGCAGTATTTT. Protein sequence: CAIRTGTSTDTQYF.

The rearrangement uses TRBV9 and TRBJ2-2; the D gene is possibly TRBD1 (6 bases). Germline V gene lookup returns CDR1 SGDLS and CDR2 YYNGEE. Trimming removed 0 bases from V and 4 bases from J, with 16 bases in between. The CDR3 consists of 17 residues. The CDR3 loop is CASSVGARGSGTGELFF. In nucleotides, the CDR3 is TGTGCCAGCAGCGTAGGTGCCAGGGGTTCGGGCACCGGGGAGCTGTTTTTT.